The 30 T cell receptor beta chains below were found in one sample sequenced in a study of blood T cell repertoires in COVID-19. Sequenced by immunoSEQ multiplex PCR; TCRdb stores in-frame clones only, minus some. Of 110,000 to 150,000 clones listed, approximately 80% were seen once; the top ten hold around 9.6%. Sequenced sample: peripheral blood. The source of these receptors is a man between 60 and 75 years old with active or convalescent COVID-19.

The chain links TRBV5-1 to TRBJ2-1; 9 positions agree with TRBD2. With 0 bases clipped from V and 1 base from J, the junction kept 2 bases outside the gene matches. The CDR3 contains 16 residues. Looked up from germline, CDR1 is SGHRS and CDR2 is YFSETQ. The CDR3 reads CASSLASGVSYNEQFF. CDR3 coding DNA: TGCGCCAGCAGCTTGGCTAGCGGGGTTTCCTACAATGAGCAGTTCTTC.

The chain links TRBV6-5 to TRBJ2-1, with D possibly matching TRBD2 (6 bases). CDR3 length: 14 amino acids. V was pared by 2 bases and J by 5 bases, with 10 bases between. Germline V gives CDR1 MNHEY, CDR2 SVGAGI. The CDR3 bases are TGTGCCAGCAGTTACGGGACTCTACACAATGAGCAGTTCTTC. Protein: CASSYGTLHNEQFF.

This clone has more than one count but fewer than ten. V gene TRBV19 combines with J gene TRBJ2-1; D is unresolved. V was shortened by 3 bases and J by 6 bases, with 12 bases between the two germline ends. The germline V gene encodes CDR1 LNHDA and CDR2 SQIVND (reference sequence). This CDR3 is 14 amino acids long. As DNA, the CDR3 is TGTGCCAGTAGTATTGGTAGTATGATCAATGAGCAGTTCTTC. It is translated as CASSIGSMINEQFF.

V gene TRBV29-1 combines with J gene TRBJ1-1; no clear D. Trimming took 8 bases from V and 0 from J, leaving 7 bases between them. The CDR3 is 11 residues long. Germline loops: CDR1 SQVTM, CDR2 ANQGSEA. CDR3 sequence (DNA): TGCAGCCCGAGCCTGAACACTGAAGCTTTCTTT. Translating it yields CSPSLNTEAFF.

In DNA form, the CDR3 reads TGTGCCAGCAGTCCCTTCCCACGGGAGACCCAGTACTTC. Its translation: CASSPFPRETQYF. The rearrangement joins TRBV6-5 to TRBJ2-5; no clear D gene. The V end lost 5 bases, the J end lost 5 bases, and 12 bases lay between the germline ends. The CDR3 extends over 13 amino acids. CDR1 is MNHEY, CDR2 SVGAGI, per germline.

The chain combines TRBV11-3 with TRBJ2-7, with 10 bases identical to TRBD1. CDR1 is SGHNT, CDR2 YENEEA, per germline. CDR3 length equals 16 residues. V trimming: 5 bases; J trimming: 3 bases; junction bases outside the gene matches: 10. CDR3 sequence reads: CASSAGAGTGVYEQYV. The CDR3 region has the DNA TGTGCCAGCAGCGCGGGGGCCGGGACAGGGGTCTACGAGCAGTACGTC.

The chain uses TRBV12-3 or TRBV12-4 and TRBJ1-1; 7 nucleotides line up with TRBD1. After removal of 10 bases from V and 5 bases from J, the junction contained 10 bases not matched to a gene. This CDR3 region has 13 residues. The CDR3: CATHRGVRTEAFF. In nucleotides, the CDR3 is TGTGCCACCCACAGGGGCGTAAGGACTGAAGCTTTCTTT.

This clone has just one count. The chain links TRBV7-2 to TRBJ2-5; TRBD2 matches at 11 bases. This CDR3 has 18 residues. The trim removed 7 bases at V and 2 bases at J, leaving 15 bases unmatched. The germline V gene encodes CDR1 SGHTA and CDR2 FQGNSA. Written as DNA, the CDR3 is TGTGCCAGCAATCCCGGGGAGATAGCGGGAGGGATTCAAGAGACCCAGTACTTC. Protein product: CASNPGEIAGGIQETQYF.

The gene calls are TRBV24-1 and TRBJ1-1; D uncertain. The ends were cut back, 7 bases at V and 1 base at J, with 9 bases in the middle. This CDR3 has 13 amino acids. Per the germline V gene, CDR1 is KGHDR and CDR2 is SFDVKD. The CDR3 sequence: CATRDGENTEAFF. DNA for the CDR3: TGTGCCACCAGAGACGGGGAGAACACTGAAGCTTTCTTT.

This sequence joins TRBV5-6 and TRBJ1-4; 11 nucleotides line up with TRBD1. V lost 3 bases, J lost 10 bases, and 11 bases stayed unmatched. The CDR3 runs 16 residues. Germline V gene lookup returns CDR1 SGHDT and CDR2 YYEEEE. The CDR3 coding sequence is TGTGCCAGCAGCTCCTTAAGGACAGGGGGCGCGGGAAAACTGTTTTTT. Translation: CASSSLRTGGAGKLFF. Full variable domain (missing parts from reference TRBV5-6 and TRBJ1-4): DAGVTQSPTHLIKTRGQQVTLRCSPKSGHDTVSWYQQALGQGPQFIFQYYEEEERQRGNFPDRFSGHQFPNYSSELNVNALLLGDSALYLCASSSLRTGGAGKLFFGSGTQLSVL.

The gene calls are TRBV7-2 and TRBJ1-1; 9 nucleotides line up with TRBD1. V lost 3 bases, J lost 4 bases, and 3 bases stayed unmatched. The CDR3 has 14 amino acids. CDR1 and CDR2 (germline): SGHTA, FQGNSA. CDR3 nucleotides: TGTGCCAGCAGCTTGGACAGGGGTGGCACTGAAGCTTTCTTT. It encodes CASSLDRGGTEAFF.

V gene TRBV3-1 (or the pseudogene TRBV3-2) combines with J gene TRBJ1-2; the D gene is possibly TRBD1 (5 bases). CDR1 is LGHDT and CDR2 is YNNKEL in the germline V gene (reference sequence). The CDR3 contains 14 residues. Between the trimmed V and J ends, which lost 4 bases and 3 bases, there was a span of 12 bases. The CDR3 reads CASSRAGRDYGYTF. The CDR3 DNA reads as TGTGCCAGCAGCCGGGCAGGGAGGGACTATGGCTACACCTTC.

This clone was counted at least ten times. This chain joins TRBV14 and TRBJ2-2; the D gene is possibly TRBD1 (5 bases). V was shortened by 5 bases and J by 2 bases, with 15 bases between the two germline ends. Germline V lookup: CDR1 SGHDN, CDR2 FVKESK. This CDR3 comprises 16 residues. CDR3 coding DNA: TGTGCCAGCAGCAGATTGGACACTACCAACACCGGGGAGCTGTTTTTT. It translates to CASSRLDTTNTGELFF.

This chain uses TRBV25-1 with TRBJ1-2; tentatively, D is TRBD1 (5 bases). The V end lost 2 bases, the J end lost 7 bases, and 14 bases lay between the germline ends. CDR3 length equals 14 residues. Germline CDR1 and CDR2: MGHDK and SYGVNS. CDR3 loop: CASSETQGYRGYTF. As DNA, the CDR3 is TGTGCCAGCAGTGAAACCCAGGGTTATCGTGGCTACACCTTC.

The chain has TRBV19 and TRBJ2-1; the D gene is possibly TRBD1 (6 bases). The ends were cut back, 1 base at V and 4 bases at J, with 8 bases in the middle. This CDR3 has 14 residues. Germline values: CDR1 LNHDA, CDR2 SQIVND (reference sequence). CDR3 in amino acids: CASSIGGGYNEQFF. The CDR3 DNA follows: TGTGCCAGTAGTATAGGAGGGGGATACAATGAGCAGTTCTTC.

The rearrangement uses TRBV28 and TRBJ1-6; D ambiguous. This CDR3 has 14 amino acids. In germline, CDR1 is MDHEN, CDR2 SYDVKM. V was clipped by 7 bases and J by 10 bases, with 17 bases between them. As DNA, the CDR3 is TGTGCCAGCACTATCTCCCAGGAAGCCTCACCCCTCCACTTT. It yields the protein CASTISQEASPLHF. The whole variable domain, filled in from reference TRBV28 and TRBJ1-6, reads DVKVTQSSRYLVKRTGEKVFLECVQDMDHENMFWYRQDPGLGLRLIYFSYDVKMKEKGDIPEGYSVSREKKERFSLILESASTNQTSMYLCASTISQEASPLHFGNGTRLTVT.

This clone was seen more than once but under ten times. V gene TRBV24-1 combines with J gene TRBJ2-1; 15 bases align to TRBD2. In germline, CDR1 is KGHDR, CDR2 SFDVKD. This CDR3 comprises 15 residues. The V and J ends lost 5 bases and 9 bases, in that order; junction bases with no gene match: 4. The CDR3 nucleotides are TGTGCCACCAGTGTAGGACTAGCGGGGGGGTTTGAGCAGTTCTTC. Its protein product is CATSVGLAGGFEQFF.

This chain joins TRBV7-6 and TRBJ1-3, with TRBD1 matching 7 bases. V gave up 5 bases and J gave up 2 bases; unmatched junction bases: 9. The CDR3 is made up of 16 amino acids. The V gene's germline CDR1 is SGHVS and CDR2 FNYEAQ. CDR3 DNA sequence: TGTGCCAGCAGCACTTCGACAGGGAAGGCTGGAAACACCATATATTTT. Translation gives CASSTSTGKAGNTIYF.

The rearrangement links TRBV6-1 to TRBJ2-5; the match to TRBD2 covers 8 bases. This CDR3 has 14 amino acids. The junction had 4 bases not matched to a gene; V was cut back by 3 bases and J by 4 bases. CDR1 is MNHNS, CDR2 SASEGT, per germline. The chain's CDR3 is CASSDGGARETQYF. In DNA, the CDR3 is TGTGCCAGCAGTGACGGGGGGGCCAGAGAGACCCAGTACTTC.

The chain is built from TRBV7-6 and TRBJ2-5, with 12 bases matching TRBD2. V trimming: 5 bases; J trimming: 6 bases; junction bases outside the gene matches: 7. Germline V lookup: CDR1 SGHVS, CDR2 FNYEAQ. The CDR3 is 15 amino acids. Written as DNA, the CDR3 is TGTGCCAGCAGCAAGACTAGCGGGAGAGATCAGACCCAGTACTTC. Translating gives CASSKTSGRDQTQYF.

This clone was seen a few times. The chain couples TRBV10-3 to TRBJ1-1; perhaps TRBD1 as D (6 bases). There are 14 residues in the CDR3. Looked up from germline, CDR1 is ENHRY and CDR2 is SYGVKD. The V gene lost 6 bases and the J gene lost 3 bases, with 14 bases spanning the gap. CDR3 DNA sequence: TGTGCCATCAGGAACAGGGAGGGGGACACTGAAGCTTTCTTT. Its protein product is CAIRNREGDTEAFF.

The chain employs TRBV7-7 and TRBJ2-1; tentatively, D is TRBD1 (10 bases). The germline V gene encodes CDR1 SSHAT and CDR2 FNYEAQ (reference sequence). The CDR3 extends over 17 amino acids. Trimming pared 5 bases from V and 5 bases from J, leaving 22 bases between. CDR3 bases: TGTGCCAGCAGCCCCCTAGCGGGACAGGGGTCGCACAATGAGCAGTTCTTC. Protein sequence: CASSPLAGQGSHNEQFF.

The chain joins TRBV24-1 to TRBJ1-5, with 10 bases aligning to TRBD1. Germline CDR1 and CDR2: KGHDR and SFDVKD. Losses at the gene ends were 9 bases for V and 2 bases for J; bases not matched to a gene: 9. CDR3 size: 16 residues. This CDR3 reads CATGDRGDLGNQPQHF. CDR3 nucleotide sequence: TGTGCCACCGGGGACAGGGGAGATTTAGGCAATCAGCCCCAGCATTTT.

This clone was found a few times. The chain uses TRBV14 and TRBJ1-6, with D possibly being TRBD1 (5 bases). The CDR3 runs to 14 residues. CDR1 SGHDN and CDR2 FVKESK come from the germline V gene. Deletions cut 1 base from V and 10 bases from J, with 11 bases between. CDR3: CASSQGREYSPLHF. CDR3 nucleotide sequence: TGTGCCAGCAGCCAAGGCAGGGAATACTCACCCCTCCACTTT.

This chain links TRBV5-6 with TRBJ2-7; tentatively, D is TRBD1 (5 bases). Germline CDR1 is SGHDT and CDR2 is YYEEEE. With 0 bases removed from V and 4 bases from J, the gap between germline ends came to 8 bases. The CDR3 spans 13 residues. In nucleotides, the CDR3 is TGTGCCAGCAGCTTGGACAGGAATTACGAGCAGTACGTC. This gives the protein CASSLDRNYEQYV.

The chain is built from TRBV11-3 and TRBJ2-1, with D maybe TRBD1 (6 bases). Germline-derived CDR1 and CDR2 are SGHNT and YENEEA. The CDR3 is 16 amino acids. Trimming cost V 1 base and J 7 bases, with 17 bases left between them. CDR3 in amino acids: CASSLVLGRGWNEQFF. CDR3 in DNA: TGTGCCAGCAGCTTAGTGTTGGGCAGGGGATGGAATGAGCAGTTCTTC.

The V gene is TRBV18, the J gene TRBJ2-5; 8 positions match TRBD1. This CDR3 is 15 amino acids long. Germline loops: CDR1 KGHSH, CDR2 LQKENI. With 1 base clipped from V and 3 bases from J, the junction kept 4 bases outside the gene matches. CDR3 in DNA: TGTGCCAGCTCACCACGGACAGGGTTTGAAGAGACCCAGTACTTC. Its protein product is CASSPRTGFEETQYF.

This clone has a single count. V usage is TRBV6-1 and J usage is TRBJ2-7; D may be TRBD1 (6 bases). The CDR3 sequence is 14 residues long. CDR1 MNHNS and CDR2 SASEGT come from the germline V gene. V was trimmed by 2 bases and J by 4 bases, leaving 12 bases between them. CDR3 in DNA: TGTGCCAGCAGTGAAACGGACAGAAGTTACGAGCAGTACGTC. It codes for CASSETDRSYEQYV.

This rearrangement joins TRBV7-2 to TRBJ2-1, with D perhaps matching TRBD1 (6 bases). CDR1 and CDR2 from the germline V gene are SGHTA and FQGNSA. The CDR3 extends over 14 amino acids. Deletions cut 5 bases from V and 9 bases from J, with 17 bases between. The CDR3 sequence is CASSQGPSWGEQFF. The CDR3 DNA reads TGTGCCAGCAGCCAGGGGCCTTCTTGGGGTGAGCAGTTCTTC.

V gene TRBV19 combines with J gene TRBJ1-2; a weak D match, TRBD1 (5 bases). This CDR3 comprises 14 residues. In germline, CDR1 is LNHDA, CDR2 SQIVND (reference sequence). V dropped 7 bases and J dropped 4 bases, with 16 bases sitting between them. The DNA for the CDR3 is TGTGCCAGTATCCCCTTAGGACAACCCTATGGCTACACCTTC. Translating it yields CASIPLGQPYGYTF.